This T cell receptor beta chain was captured in a study of pediatric ulcerative colitis. The overall study: Most patients had pancolitis, and two had left-sided colitis. Whole-study results and caveats: Compared with controls, ulcerative colitis showed greater blood-rectum clone sharing. Acute severe colitis showed lower rectal diversity from clonal expansions.

About this clone itself: Its cognate antigen is unknown.

Generated by immunoSEQ multiplex PCR, the TCRdb table keeps only in-frame clones and is missing some. The data show about 36,000 clones, approximately 82% seen once. The diagnostic colonoscopy in ulcerative colitis patients preceded any immunosuppressive treatment. The ends were cut back, 3 bases at V and 3 bases at J, with 6 bases in the middle. Germline CDR1 and CDR2: SNHLY and FYNNEI. This CDR3 comprises 13 residues. Sequences were obtained from blood. This chain uses TRBV2 with TRBJ2-1; D remains unclear. This clonotype originated in a girl aged 10 to 17 with moderate ulcerative colitis. Here the CDR3 reads CASSENLYNEQFF. DNA for the CDR3: TGTGCCAGCAGTGAGAACCTCTACAATGAGCAGTTCTTC.